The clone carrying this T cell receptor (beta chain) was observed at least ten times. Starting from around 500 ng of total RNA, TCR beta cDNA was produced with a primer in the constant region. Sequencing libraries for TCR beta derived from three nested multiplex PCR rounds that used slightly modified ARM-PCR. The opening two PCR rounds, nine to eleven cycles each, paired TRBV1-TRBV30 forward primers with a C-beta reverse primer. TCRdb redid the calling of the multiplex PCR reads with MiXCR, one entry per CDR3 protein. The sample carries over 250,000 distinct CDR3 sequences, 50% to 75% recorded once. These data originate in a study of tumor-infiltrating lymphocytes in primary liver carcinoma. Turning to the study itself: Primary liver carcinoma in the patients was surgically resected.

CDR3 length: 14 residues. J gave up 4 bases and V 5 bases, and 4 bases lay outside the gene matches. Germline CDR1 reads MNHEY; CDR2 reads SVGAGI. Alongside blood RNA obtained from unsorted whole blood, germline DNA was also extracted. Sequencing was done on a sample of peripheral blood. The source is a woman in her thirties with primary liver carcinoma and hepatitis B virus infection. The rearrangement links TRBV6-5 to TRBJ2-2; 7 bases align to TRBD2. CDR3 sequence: CASSTGGPTGELFF. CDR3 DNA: TGTGCCAGCAGTACGGGGGGACCCACCGGGGAGCTGTTTTTT.